The clone carrying this T cell receptor beta chain was seen only a few times. What it recognizes is unknown. Cultured CD4+ T cells had their DNA profiled by the Oncomine TCR Beta short-read assay. TCRdb itself ran the PCR reads through MiXCR, one entry per CDR3 protein. This sample carries more than 10,000 distinct CDR3 sequences, 30% to 35% of them seen once, and the ten largest clones take 15% to 19%. The data belong to a study of vaccination and CD4 T cells after COVID-19. CDR1 and CDR2 (germline): MDHEN, SYDVKM. Deletions cut 6 bases from V and 9 bases from J, with 21 bases between. The CDR3 covers 14 residues. Treatment here: approximately nine-day PBMC culture with coronavirus spike peptide pools or control peptides (ViraFEST assay). Via ViraFEST, peptide pools expanded antigen-specific T cells before TCR sequencing. Following a culture period (around nine days), negative selection was used to isolate CD4+ T cells.

The receptor was derived from a human donor who had recovered from COVID-19. The sample was CD4+ T cells from blood, cultured in vitro, taken after SARS-CoV-2 vaccination. The chain recombines TRBV28 with TRBJ2-7; D may match TRBD1 or TRBD2 (5 bases each). The CDR3 DNA follows: TGTGCCAGCAGCCACGGGACGGCCGGCATTGGGCAGTACTTC. It translates to CASSHGTAGIGQYF.